Following are 24 T cell receptor beta chains from one sample sequenced in a study of glioma-infiltrating T cells. The iRepertoire nested amplicon-rescue multiplex PCR amplified TCR alpha and beta CDR3s from RNA. From the multiplex PCR reads, TCRdb called clonotypes with MiXCR, one entry per CDR3 protein. In the table there are some 93,000 distinct CDR3 sequences, around 40% of which are singletons. Sequencing used glioma tissue, nonneoplastic brain tissue, or PBMCs (not recorded which). These receptors came from a human donor with low-grade glioma or glioblastoma, undergoing nonglioma brain surgery, or in good health (not recorded which).

This clonotype was recorded many times. The V gene is TRBV6-2 or TRBV6-3, the J gene TRBJ2-7; D remains unclear. With 2 bases removed from V and 6 bases from J, the gap between germline ends came to 8 bases. The CDR3 runs to 12 residues. CDR1 and CDR2 from the germline V gene are MNHEY and SVGEGT. The CDR3 DNA is TGTGCCAGCAGTTACCACGTCAGCGAGCAGTACTTC. It yields the protein CASSYHVSEQYF.

There are many counts of this clonotype. The chain recombines TRBV7-8 with TRBJ1-2; TRBD1 agrees at 10 bases. V was clipped by 0 bases and J by 2 bases; unmatched bases: 9. Germline CDR1 is SGHVS and CDR2 is FQNEAQ. The CDR3 consists of 18 residues. DNA of the CDR3: TGTGCCAGCAGCTTAGCCGGGACAGGGGTCCCCATAAACTATGGCTACACCTTC. It yields the protein CASSLAGTGVPINYGYTF.

This clonotype was detected a few times. A clone one base away is much larger, so this may be a read error. The chain carries TRBV12-3 or TRBV12-4 and TRBJ2-1; the D gene is possibly TRBD1 (6 bases). The CDR3 length is 14 residues. Trimming shortened V by 3 bases and J by 7 bases, and 13 bases separated the two germline ends. In DNA, the CDR3 is TGTGCCAGCAGTTTTCACAGGGACGGGAATGAGCAGTTCTTC. Protein: CASSFHRDGNEQFF.

This chain links TRBV7-2 with TRBJ2-1; tentatively, D is TRBD1 (5 bases). The V and J ends lost 1 base and 6 bases respectively, with 16 bases between them. Germline V CDR1 and CDR2: SGHTA, FQGNSA. The CDR3 consists of 16 residues. The DNA of the CDR3 is TGTGCCAGCAGCTTAGGGGCAGGGCGGATGGGCAATGAGCAGTTCTTC. As protein: CASSLGAGRMGNEQFF.

Comment on this clonotype: No DNA is shown, since the ends of the CDR3 on it are uncertain; the CDR3 is the one TCRdb lists. V gene TRBV6-1 combines with J gene TRBJ2-2; whether TRBD2, the table's D call, matches the DNA was not checked. The CDR3 has 16 residues if both end residues are counted. Germline CDR1 MNHNS, CDR2 SASEGT. The CDR3 reads CASSQVGLGSTGEPFF.

In this sample, this clonotype turned up many times. V gene TRBV7-2 combines with J gene TRBJ1-1; no definite D call. CDR3 length: 12 residues. V was pared by 5 bases and J by 8 bases, with 12 bases between. Germline CDR1 reads SGHTA; CDR2 reads FQGNSA. CDR3 protein: CASSGRINEAFF. CDR3 nucleotides: TGTGCCAGCAGCGGCAGAATTAACGAAGCTTTCTTT.

This clonotype has at least ten counts. The chain links TRBV19 to TRBJ2-1; TRBD1 matches at 8 bases. Trimming cost V 5 bases and J 5 bases; bases outside gene matches: 11. Looked up from germline, CDR1 is LNHDA and CDR2 is SQIVND (reference sequence). CDR3 length: 16 residues. DNA for the CDR3: TGTGCCAGTAGTGAGGACAGGGAGTACGCACACAATGAGCAGTTCTTC. Amino acids: CASSEDREYAHNEQFF.

This clonotype was seen ten or more times. Here the CDR3 reads CASAQSGEQYF. The CDR3 DNA reads TGTGCCAGCGCCCAGTCCGGCGAGCAGTACTTC. The V gene is TRBV6-1, the J gene TRBJ2-7; D uncertain. The germline gives CDR1 MNHNS, CDR2 SASEGT. The CDR3 length is 11 residues. The V end was cut by 8 bases, the J end by 6 bases, with 11 bases between.

For this clonotype: This may stem from a read error, because a much larger clone lies one nucleotide away. This chain uses TRBV20-1 with TRBJ2-7; a weak D match, TRBD2 (6 bases). The length of the CDR3 is 15 residues. CDR1 is DFQATT and CDR2 is SNEGSKA in the germline V gene (reference sequence). For the CDR3, the DNA is TGCAGTGCTAGTTCTCGGGGGAGGAAGACCTACGAGCGGTACTTC. As protein: CSASSRGRKTYERYF.

Ten or more counts support this clonotype. This rearrangement joins TRBV2 to TRBJ1-5; D is unresolved. CDR3 length: 16 residues. Germline values: CDR1 SNHLY, CDR2 FYNNEI. Trimming removed 8 bases from V and 2 bases from J, with 19 bases in between. The CDR3 loop is CASGLPATRGNQPQHF. For the CDR3, the DNA is TGTGCCAGCGGTCTGCCGGCGACTCGGGGCAATCAGCCCCAGCATTTT. Combining the CDR3 with reference TRBV2 and TRBJ1-5 gives the whole variable domain EPEVTQTPSHQVTQMGQEVILRCVPISNHLYFYWYRQILGQKVEFLVSFYNNEISEKSEIFDDQFSVERPDGSNFTLKIRSTKLEDSAMYFCASGLPATRGNQPQHFGDGTRLSIL.

This clonotype was counted at least ten times. The chain combines TRBV3-1 with TRBJ1-5; 7 bases are shared with TRBD1. V lost 0 bases and J lost 7; bases outside the gene matches: 6. Germline assignment: CDR1 LGHDT and CDR2 YNNKEL (reference sequence). The CDR3 consists of 15 residues. The CDR3: CASSQDSAGGQPQHF. CDR3 bases: TGTGCCAGCAGCCAAGATTCCGCAGGGGGACAGCCCCAGCATTTT.

This clonotype was counted many times. The V and J genes are TRBV5-1 and TRBJ2-3, with D tentatively TRBD2 (6 bases). Trimming took off 4 bases at V and 4 bases at J, with 16 bases between the two ends. The CDR3 covers 15 residues. Germline loops: CDR1 SGHRS, CDR2 YFSETQ. The CDR3 DNA follows: TGCGCCAGCAGCCCTACCGGGGGTTCCCCAGATACGCAGTATTTT. Translating it yields CASSPTGGSPDTQYF.

The J gene is TRBJ2-3, the V gene TRBV6-1; weak D call: TRBD1 (6 bases). CDR1 is MNHNS, CDR2 SASEGT, per germline. The V and J ends lost 5 bases and 2 bases respectively, with 14 bases between them. The CDR3 spans 15 residues. CDR3 region: CASSQAGDNTDTQYF. In DNA, the CDR3 is TGTGCCAGCAGTCAGGCAGGGGACAACACAGATACGCAGTATTTT.

This clonotype appeared many times. The chain uses TRBV5-4 and TRBJ2-2; possible D gene TRBD2, 6 bases. Per germline, CDR1 SGHNT and CDR2 YYREEE (reference sequence). CDR3 length: 14 amino acids. With 2 bases removed from V and 8 bases from J, the gap between germline ends came to 13 bases. The CDR3 spells CASSLRGSGGELFF. DNA for the CDR3: TGTGCCAGCAGCTTAAGAGGGAGCGGGGGGGAGCTGTTTTTT.

As to this clonotype: A much larger clone differs by one base, so this may be a read error. This chain links TRBV24-1 with TRBJ2-1, with 8 bases matching TRBD2. This CDR3 spans 15 amino acids. From germline, CDR1 is KGHDR and CDR2 SFDVKD. CDR3 in DNA: TGTGCCGCCAGTGAGCGGGGGCTCTCCTACAATGAGCAGTTCTTC. It encodes CAASERGLSYNEQFF.

The V call is TRBV5-6, the J call TRBJ2-7; D call uncertain. CDR3 size: 12 residues. Germline values: CDR1 SGHDT, CDR2 YYEEEE. V lost 4 bases and J 3 bases, leaving 8 bases between the germline ends. CDR3 amino acids: CASSIGIYEQYF. In nucleotides, the CDR3 is TGTGCCAGCAGCATTGGGATCTACGAGCAGTACTTC.

There are many counts of this clonotype. The genes are TRBV28 and TRBJ2-7; D is unclear. The CDR3 sequence is 12 residues long. V was cut by 6 bases and J by 4 bases, with 10 bases left in between. CDR1 is MDHEN, CDR2 SYDVKM, per germline. CDR3 DNA: TGTGCCAGCAGCCCGGGTGGTTACGAGCAGTACTTC. It translates to CASSPGGYEQYF.

This clonotype occurred many times. The chain uses TRBV3-1 and TRBJ2-1, with D unclear. Trimming shortened V by 0 bases and J by 0 bases, and 6 bases separated the two germline ends. Germline values: CDR1 LGHDT, CDR2 YNNKEL (reference sequence). This CDR3 has 15 amino acids. CDR3 sequence: CASSQEFSSYNEQFF. The DNA for the CDR3 is TGTGCCAGCAGCCAAGAATTTAGCTCCTACAATGAGCAGTTCTTC.

This clonotype has a count of ten or more. The chain recombines TRBV3-1 with TRBJ1-2, with D possibly matching TRBD1 (6 bases). Per germline, CDR1 LGHDT and CDR2 YNNKEL (reference sequence). Trimming removed 2 bases at V and 9 bases at J, with 13 bases between. The CDR3 sequence is 13 residues long. CDR3 loop: CASSQPRGQSYTF. Written as DNA, the CDR3 is TGTGCCAGCAGCCAACCCCGGGGGCAAAGCTACACCTTC. The full variable domain, its missing parts supplied by reference TRBV3-1 and TRBJ1-2, is DTAVSQTPKYLVTQMGNDKSIKCEQNLGHDTMYWYKQDSKKFLKIMFSYNNKELIINETVPNRFSPKSPDKAHLNLHINSLELGDSAVYFCASSQPRGQSYTFGSGTRLTVV.

On this clonotype itself: One base away lies a much larger clone, so this may be a sequencing read error. This chain joins TRBV5-4 and TRBJ2-1, with D possibly TRBD2 on 5 matching bases. Trimming stripped 2 bases from V and 8 bases from J, with 17 bases between. This CDR3 contains 15 residues. The germline gives CDR1 SGHNT, CDR2 YYREEE (reference sequence). The CDR3 DNA follows: TGTGCCAGCAGCTTCAGAGGGCAGAATTTCGATGAGCAGTTCTTC. Protein: CASSFRGQNFDEQFF.

As concerns this clonotype: Given a much more abundant clone one base away, this may be a read error. The rearrangement joins TRBV14 to TRBJ1-2; no firm D call. From germline, CDR1 is SGHDN and CDR2 FVKESK. This CDR3 contains 14 residues. CDR3 coding DNA: TGTGCCAGCATCCAAGGATCAGGCGATTATGGCTACACCTTC. This translates into CASIQGSGDYGYTF.

Regarding this clonotype: Since a much larger clone is just one base distant, this may be a read error. The chain recombines TRBV2 with TRBJ2-6; D gene uncertain. Germline values: CDR1 SNHLY, CDR2 FYNNEI. This CDR3 region has 15 residues. The V and J ends lost 10 bases and 0 bases respectively, with 13 bases between them. CDR3 sequence: CAIERQTSGANVLTF. The CDR3 DNA sequence: TGTGCCATCGAACGGCAGACCTCTGGGGCCAACGTCCTGACTTTC.

By share, this clonotype ranks as medium-sized. J is TRBJ2-1 and V is TRBV20-1; no clear D gene. Looked up from germline, CDR1 is DFQATT and CDR2 is SNEGSKA (reference sequence). Trimming took off 0 bases at V and 8 bases at J, with 8 bases between the two ends. The CDR3 has 12 amino acids. The CDR3 spells CSARENRDEQFF. CDR3 nucleotides: TGCAGTGCTAGAGAGAATAGGGATGAGCAGTTCTTC.

This clonotype was detected many times. The rearrangement links TRBV24-1 to TRBJ2-3; no clear D. Trimming took off 5 bases at V and 1 base at J, with 9 bases between the two ends. CDR1 is KGHDR and CDR2 is SFDVKD in the germline V gene. This CDR3 spans 14 amino acids. The CDR3 region has the DNA TGTGCCACCAGTGGTACGGTACGCACAGATACGCAGTATTTT. This encodes CATSGTVRTDTQYF.